This T cell receptor beta chain was sequenced for a study of T cell responses to AZD1222 COVID-19 vaccine. Study-wide findings and caveats: In the spike-specific TCR repertoire, nearly half reportedly target unmutated variant regions.

Measured with immunoSEQ multiplex PCR; TCRdb has only the in-frame clones, and not every one. The top ten hold over 4% of the sample, which has 130,000 to 150,000 clones, 82% seen once. As to this clone: Antigen: not known.

This CDR3 is 14 amino acids long. V trimming: 3 bases; J trimming: 4 bases; junction bases outside the gene matches: 4. CDR1 SGHNT and CDR2 YYREEE come from the germline V gene (reference sequence). This chain uses TRBV5-4 with TRBJ1-2; 9 bases are a match to TRBD1. This TCR came from an adult in good health. Here the sequenced sample was peripheral blood, taken on day 0 of MenACWY control vaccination. The CDR3 DNA follows: TGTGCCAGCAGCTCCCAGGACAGGGGCTATGGCTACACCTTC. Protein product: CASSSQDRGYGYTF.